Below, 15 T cell receptor beta chains from the same sample are listed, as sequenced in a study of shared clonotypes between healthy human individuals. Here immunoSEQ multiplex PCR was the method, and the copy in TCRdb shows in-frame clones only, minus some. The sample lists approximately 2.1 million clones; 90% to 95% were seen once. The specimen sequenced was naive CD4+ T cells from PBMCs. Indicated subset: CD45RA+ positively selected. The receptor source for this set is a man aged 18 to 29 in good health. Some clones in this sample may be carry-over from other donors' samples.

The chain recombines TRBV7-3 with TRBJ2-1; 7 bases line up with TRBD2. V was clipped by 5 bases and J by 8 bases; unmatched bases: 12. The CDR3 consists of 15 residues. CDR1 and CDR2 (germline): SGHTA, FQGTGA. CDR3 residues: CASSLGTGTTDEQFF. For the CDR3, the DNA is TGTGCCAGCAGCCTCGGAACCGGGACTACCGATGAGCAGTTCTTC.

This sequence joins TRBV28 and TRBJ1-2; 10 bases map to TRBD1. V was pared by 7 bases and J by 2 bases, with 7 bases of the junction left unmatched. This CDR3 is built from 15 residues. Germline values: CDR1 MDHEN, CDR2 SYDVKM. CDR3 nucleotide sequence: TGTGCCAGCATCCCTGTGGGACAGGGGAACTATGGCTACACCTTC. It translates to CASIPVGQGNYGYTF.

The chain is built from TRBV7-9 and TRBJ2-3; 8 nucleotides match TRBD1. V lost 5 bases and J lost 3; bases outside the gene matches: 7. The V gene's germline CDR1 is SEHNR and CDR2 FQNEAQ (reference sequence). CDR3 length: 15 amino acids. DNA of the CDR3: TGTGCCAGCAGCCCCCGGACAGGGAATACAGATACGCAGTATTTT. Amino acids: CASSPRTGNTDTQYF.

This chain uses TRBV27 with TRBJ1-4, with D maybe TRBD1 (5 bases). The length of the CDR3 is 14 residues. V lost 5 bases and J lost 8, with 15 bases in between. Germline assignment: CDR1 MNHEY and CDR2 SMNVEV (reference sequence). The chain's CDR3 is CASSKDYKGEKLFF. CDR3 DNA: TGTGCCAGCAGTAAGGATTACAAGGGGGAAAAACTGTTTTTT.

The genes are TRBV28 and TRBJ2-1; 7 positions match TRBD2. CDR3 length equals 14 residues. Trimming removed 6 bases from V and 7 bases from J; junction bases left unmatched: 9. Germline CDR1 is MDHEN and CDR2 is SYDVKM. This CDR3 is CASRGGSSFNEQFF. The DNA of the CDR3 is TGTGCCAGCAGGGGCGGGAGCTCTTTTAATGAGCAGTTCTTC.

The J gene is TRBJ1-1, the V gene TRBV29-1, with D perhaps matching TRBD1 (5 bases). The germline gives CDR1 SQVTM, CDR2 ANQGSEA. V gave up 5 bases and J gave up 5 bases, with 18 bases separating them. The CDR3 is 14 amino acids. CDR3 sequence reads: CSVRPGTTRTEAFF. As DNA, the CDR3 is TGCAGCGTTAGACCTGGGACCACCCGAACTGAAGCTTTCTTT.

The V gene is TRBV4-1, the J gene TRBJ2-1; D is tentatively TRBD1 or TRBD2 (6 bases each). Between the trimmed V and J ends, which lost 5 bases and 7 bases, there was a span of 18 bases. This CDR3 region has 15 residues. Germline V gene sequence: CDR1 MGHRA, CDR2 YSYEKL. The CDR3 here is CASSAPTGAGNEQFF. The CDR3 DNA follows: TGCGCCAGCAGCGCCCCCACGGGGGCTGGGAATGAGCAGTTCTTC.

This chain joins TRBV15 and TRBJ1-5; no definite D call. V was cut by 4 bases and J by 2 bases, with 6 bases left in between. Per the germline V gene, CDR1 is LNHNV and CDR2 is YYDKDF (reference sequence). CDR3 length equals 13 residues. CDR3 protein: CATSINGNQPQHF. CDR3 nucleotides: TGTGCCACCAGCATCAACGGCAATCAGCCCCAGCATTTT.

V usage is TRBV19 and J usage is TRBJ2-5, with D perhaps matching TRBD2 (6 bases). The V end was cut by 2 bases, the J end by 2 bases, with 9 bases between. Germline V gene data show CDR1 as LNHDA and CDR2 as SQIVND (reference sequence). This CDR3 has 14 residues. The CDR3 sequence: CASSIRGKQETQYF. CDR3 DNA: TGTGCCAGTAGTATACGCGGGAAACAAGAGACCCAGTACTTC.

This chain links TRBV6-6 with TRBJ2-1; D uncertain. Germline loops: CDR1 MNHNY, CDR2 SVGAGI (reference sequence). V was shortened by 1 base and J by 6 bases, with 16 bases between the two germline ends. This CDR3 is built from 16 residues. The CDR3 loop is CASSYLNPRVSNEQFF. The CDR3 nucleotides read TGTGCCAGCAGTTACTTGAACCCGAGAGTTAGCAATGAGCAGTTCTTC.

V and J are TRBV28 and TRBJ2-3; no clear D gene. Germline CDR1 MDHEN, CDR2 SYDVKM. Trimming removed 6 bases from V and 7 bases from J, with 8 bases in between. The CDR3 has 11 amino acids. The CDR3 DNA is TGTGCCAGCAGCCCAAGAAATACGCAGTATTTT. As protein: CASSPRNTQYF.

This clone was counted a few times. CDR3 bases: TGTGCCAGCAGTGTGGACAGACCCATCCAGCATTTT. Translated: CASSVDRPIQHF. The J gene is TRBJ1-5, the V gene TRBV2; D might be TRBD1 (6 bases). CDR1 SNHLY and CDR2 FYNNEI come from the germline V gene. This CDR3 has 12 residues. V lost 4 bases and J 12 bases, leaving 13 bases between the germline ends. Full variable domain (rest looked up from reference TRBV2 and TRBJ1-5): EPEVTQTPSHQVTQMGQEVILRCVPISNHLYFYWYRQILGQKVEFLVSFYNNEISEKSEIFDDQFSVERPDGSNFTLKIRSTKLEDSAMYFCASSVDRPIQHFGDGTRLSIL.

V is TRBV29-1 and J is TRBJ1-1; D is ambiguous. There are 15 residues in the CDR3. Trimming cost V 2 bases and J 0 bases, with 13 bases left between them. CDR1 is SQVTM, CDR2 ANQGSEA, per germline. CDR3 amino acids: CSVELSRTMNTEAFF. As DNA, the CDR3 is TGCAGCGTTGAACTGAGTAGAACCATGAACACTGAAGCTTTCTTT.

The CDR3 spells CASSSTQWGGYEQYF. CDR3 sequence (DNA): TGTGCCAGCAGTTCGACCCAGTGGGGCGGCTACGAGCAGTACTTC. V is TRBV6-5 and J is TRBJ2-7; a weak D match, TRBD1 (5 bases). The germline gives CDR1 MNHEY, CDR2 SVGAGI. Between the trimmed V and J ends, which lost 4 bases and 3 bases, there was a span of 16 bases. The CDR3 totals 15 residues.

The chain employs TRBV19 and TRBJ1-2, with 7 bases matching TRBD1. The CDR3 is 14 residues long. V was clipped by 6 bases and J by 2 bases; unmatched bases: 6. Germline CDR1 reads LNHDA; CDR2 reads SQIVND (reference sequence). CDR3 amino acids: CASRTTDRNYGYTF. CDR3 bases: TGTGCCAGTAGGACGACGGACAGGAACTATGGCTACACCTTC.